These 8 T cell receptor beta chains share one sample of origin, sequenced in a study of beta chain features in type 1 diabetes. Overall study results and limits: Type 1 diabetes patients had TCRB CDR3s that were shorter (moderately but significantly so) in all four CD4+ subsets.

What was sequenced were expressed TCRB transcripts, since all of the isolated RNA had been reverse transcribed. Assay: immunoSEQ multiplex PCR; the TCRdb copy retains only in-frame clones and omits some. Of about 160,000 clones in the sample, 7.5% to 8.5% are singletons; the top ten hold 0.5%. Their specific antigens are unknown. Sequenced material: central memory CD4+ T cells from blood. The receptors here all came from a man aged 18 to 35 with type 1 diabetes.

This clone occurred many times. V and J are TRBV30 and TRBJ1-1; possibly TRBD1 for D (6 bases). Trimming removed 5 bases at V and 5 bases at J, with 18 bases between. The CDR3 runs to 14 residues. Germline V lookup: CDR1 GTSNPN, CDR2 SVGIG (reference sequence). The CDR3 bases are TGTGCCTGGGAGACGAAAGGGAGGGGGACTGAAGCTTTCTTT. As protein: CAWETKGRGTEAFF.

This chain links TRBV18 with TRBJ1-1; D perhaps matches TRBD1 (6 bases). The CDR3 runs 16 residues. In germline, CDR1 is KGHSH, CDR2 LQKENI. The V end lost 1 base, the J end lost 4 bases, and 16 bases lay between the germline ends. CDR3 in amino acids: CASSPRKSQGSTEAFF. The CDR3 bases are TGTGCCAGCTCACCACGGAAAAGTCAGGGGAGCACTGAAGCTTTCTTT.

For this clone: Other DNA sequences within the sample encode an identical CDR3. The chain employs TRBV18 and TRBJ2-7, with 7 bases fitting TRBD1. J was trimmed by 3 bases and V by 3 bases; bases with no gene match: 5. The CDR3 extends over 14 amino acids. The V gene's germline CDR1 is KGHSH and CDR2 LQKENI. For the CDR3, the DNA is TGTGCCAGCTCACCCCGGCAGGGGGTCTACGAGCAGTACTTC. This gives the protein CASSPRQGVYEQYF.

A few counts support this clone. This chain joins TRBV27 and TRBJ1-1; D not certain. The CDR3 is 14 residues long. Looked up from germline, CDR1 is MNHEY and CDR2 is SMNVEV (reference sequence). Trimming pared 8 bases from V and 3 bases from J, leaving 16 bases between. Here the CDR3 reads CASPTDSEDTEAFF. DNA of the CDR3: TGTGCCAGCCCAACTGATAGTGAGGACACTGAAGCTTTCTTT.

The chain couples TRBV23-1 to TRBJ2-7, with 11 bases that match TRBD1. TRBV23-1 is identified as an open reading frame with a role that is uncertain. J gave up 6 bases and V 2 bases, and 9 bases lay outside the gene matches. The CDR3 is made up of 16 amino acids. CDR3 sequence reads: CASSQNHSGQGGEQYF. DNA for the CDR3: TGCGCCAGCAGTCAAAACCATTCGGGACAGGGGGGCGAGCAGTACTTC.

This clone was detected many times. V is TRBV11-2 and J is TRBJ2-7; D is possibly TRBD1 (5 bases). Trimming pared 5 bases from V and 1 base from J, leaving 21 bases between. CDR1 SGHAT and CDR2 FQNNGV come from the germline V gene. CDR3 length: 17 amino acids. The CDR3 sequence: CASSAGFTWGESYEQYF. In nucleotides, the CDR3 is TGTGCCAGCAGCGCAGGATTCACCTGGGGCGAATCCTACGAGCAGTACTTC. Together with reference TRBV11-2 and TRBJ2-7, the CDR3 gives the full variable domain: EAGVAQSPRYKIIEKRQSVAFWCNPISGHATLYWYQQILGQGPKLLIQFQNNGVVDDSQLPKDRFSAERLKGVDSTLKIQPAKLEDSAVYLCASSAGFTWGESYEQYFGPGTRLTVT.

The chain couples TRBV25-1 to TRBJ2-3; 9 bases agree with TRBD1. CDR1 and CDR2 from the germline V gene are MGHDK and SYGVNS. Trimming cost V 0 bases and J 0 bases; bases outside gene matches: 1. The CDR3 is 16 residues long. In nucleotides, the CDR3 is TGTGCCAGCAGTGAATACGGGACAGGGAGCACAGATACGCAGTATTTT. Translated: CASSEYGTGSTDTQYF.

This clone has only a few counts. This chain links TRBV5-1 with TRBJ1-2; 7 nucleotides agree with TRBD1. Germline V gene data show CDR1 as SGHRS and CDR2 as YFSETQ. The trim removed 2 bases at V and 3 bases at J, leaving 4 bases unmatched. The CDR3 runs 14 residues. CDR3 bases: TGCGCCAGCAGCTTTGGAGACAGGGACTATGGCTACACCTTC. Translated: CASSFGDRDYGYTF.